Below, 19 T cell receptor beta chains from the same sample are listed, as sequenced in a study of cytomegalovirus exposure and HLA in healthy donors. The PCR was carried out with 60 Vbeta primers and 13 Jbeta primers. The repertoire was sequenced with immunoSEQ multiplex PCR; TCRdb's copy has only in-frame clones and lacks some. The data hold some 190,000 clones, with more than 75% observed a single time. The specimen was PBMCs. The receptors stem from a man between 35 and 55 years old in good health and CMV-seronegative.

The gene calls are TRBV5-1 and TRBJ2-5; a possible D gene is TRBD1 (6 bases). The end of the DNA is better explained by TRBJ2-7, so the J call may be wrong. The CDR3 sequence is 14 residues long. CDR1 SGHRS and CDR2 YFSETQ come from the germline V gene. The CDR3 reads CASSLNRVNYEQYF. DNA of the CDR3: TGCGCCAGCAGCTTGAACAGGGTGAACTACGAGCAGTACTTC.

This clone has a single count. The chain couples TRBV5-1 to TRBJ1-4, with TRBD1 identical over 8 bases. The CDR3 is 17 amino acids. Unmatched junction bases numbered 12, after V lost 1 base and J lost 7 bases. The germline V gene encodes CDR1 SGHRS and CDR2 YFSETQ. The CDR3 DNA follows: TGCGCCAGCAGCTTGTATTTCGGGCAGGGGGCGCGTGAAAAACTGTTTTTT. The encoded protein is CASSLYFGQGAREKLFF.

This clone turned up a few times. The CDR3 loop is CASSLGQGALTGELFF. The CDR3 coding sequence is TGTGCCAGCAGCCTCGGACAGGGGGCCCTCACCGGGGAGCTGTTTTTT. The chain carries TRBV9 and TRBJ2-2, with 11 bases fitting TRBD1. The CDR3 is 16 amino acids. Germline CDR1 reads SGDLS; CDR2 reads YYNGEE. V trimming: 4 bases; J trimming: 4 bases; junction bases outside the gene matches: 6.

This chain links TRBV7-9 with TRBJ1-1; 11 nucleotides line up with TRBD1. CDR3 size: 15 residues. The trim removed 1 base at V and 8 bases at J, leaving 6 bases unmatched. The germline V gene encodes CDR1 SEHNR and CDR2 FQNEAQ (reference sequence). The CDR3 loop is CASSLDGQGAAEAFF. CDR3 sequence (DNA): TGTGCCAGCAGCTTAGATGGACAGGGGGCGGCCGAAGCTTTCTTT.

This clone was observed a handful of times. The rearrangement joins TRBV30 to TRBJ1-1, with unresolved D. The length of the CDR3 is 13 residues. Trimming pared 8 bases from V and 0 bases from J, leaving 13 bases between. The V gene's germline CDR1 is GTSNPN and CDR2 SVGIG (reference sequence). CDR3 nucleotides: TGTGCCAGCCGCCGGGGATTGAACACTGAAGCTTTCTTT. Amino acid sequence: CASRRGLNTEAFF.

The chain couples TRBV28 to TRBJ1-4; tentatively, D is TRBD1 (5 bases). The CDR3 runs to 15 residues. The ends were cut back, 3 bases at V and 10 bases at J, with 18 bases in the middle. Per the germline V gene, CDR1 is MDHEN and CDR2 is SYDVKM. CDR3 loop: CASSFNSAGIGKLFF. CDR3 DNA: TGTGCCAGCAGTTTTAATTCGGCAGGGATTGGAAAACTGTTTTTT.

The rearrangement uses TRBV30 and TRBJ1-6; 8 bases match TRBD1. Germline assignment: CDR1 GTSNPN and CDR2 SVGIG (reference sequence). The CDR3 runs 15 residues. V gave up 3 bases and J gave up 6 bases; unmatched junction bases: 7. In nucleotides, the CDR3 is TGTGCCTGGAGGCCCCCGGGACAGGCTAATTCACCCCTCCACTTT. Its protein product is CAWRPPGQANSPLHF.

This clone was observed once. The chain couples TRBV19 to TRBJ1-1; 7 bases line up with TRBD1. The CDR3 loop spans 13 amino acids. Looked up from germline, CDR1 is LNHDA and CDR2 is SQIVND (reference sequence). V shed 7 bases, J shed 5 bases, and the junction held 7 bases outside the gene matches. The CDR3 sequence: CASKTGTSTEAFF. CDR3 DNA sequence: TGTGCCAGTAAGACAGGGACAAGTACTGAAGCTTTCTTT. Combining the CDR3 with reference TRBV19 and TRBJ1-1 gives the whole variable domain DGGITQSPKYLFRKEGQNVTLSCEQNLNHDAMYWYRQDPGQGLRLIYYSQIVNDFQKGDIAEGYSVSREKKESFPLTVTSAQKNPTAFYLCASKTGTSTEAFFGQGTRLTVV.

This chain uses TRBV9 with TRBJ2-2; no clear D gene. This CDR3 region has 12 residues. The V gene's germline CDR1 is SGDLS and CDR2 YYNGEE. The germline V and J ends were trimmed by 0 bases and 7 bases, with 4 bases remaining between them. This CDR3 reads CASSVVSGELFF. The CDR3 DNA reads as TGTGCCAGCAGCGTAGTCAGCGGGGAGCTGTTTTTT.

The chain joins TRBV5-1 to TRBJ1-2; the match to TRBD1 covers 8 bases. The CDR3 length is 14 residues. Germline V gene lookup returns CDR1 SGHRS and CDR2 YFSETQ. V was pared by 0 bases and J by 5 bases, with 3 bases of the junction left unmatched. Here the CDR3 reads CASSLDGQGYGYTF. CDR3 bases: TGCGCCAGCAGCTTGGATGGACAGGGTTATGGCTACACCTTC.

CDR3: CASSLEGQPQHF. The CDR3 coding sequence is TGTGCCAGCAGCTTAGAGGGGCAGCCCCAGCATTTT. This chain joins TRBV7-8 and TRBJ1-5, with D tentatively TRBD1 (5 bases). V was shortened by 1 base and J by 7 bases, with 5 bases between the two germline ends. CDR1 and CDR2 from the germline V gene are SGHVS and FQNEAQ. The length of the CDR3 is 12 residues.

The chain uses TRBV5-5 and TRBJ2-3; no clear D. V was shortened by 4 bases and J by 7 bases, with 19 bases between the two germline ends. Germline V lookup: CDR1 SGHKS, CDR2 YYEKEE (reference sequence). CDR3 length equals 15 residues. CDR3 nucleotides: TGTGCCAGCAGCACCACCCCTCTAACCCCCTATACGCAGTATTTT. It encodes CASSTTPLTPYTQYF. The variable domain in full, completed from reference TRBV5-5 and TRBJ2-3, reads DAGVTQSPTHLIKTRGQQVTLRCSPISGHKSVSWYQQVLGQGPQFIFQYYEKEERGRGNFPDRFSARQFPNYSSELNVNALLLGDSALYLCASSTTPLTPYTQYFGPGTRLTVL.

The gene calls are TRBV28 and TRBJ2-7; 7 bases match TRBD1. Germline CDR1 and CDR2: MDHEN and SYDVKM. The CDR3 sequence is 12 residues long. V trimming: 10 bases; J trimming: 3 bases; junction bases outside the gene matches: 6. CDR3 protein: CATKGANYEQYF. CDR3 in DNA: TGTGCCACCAAGGGGGCTAACTACGAGCAGTACTTC.

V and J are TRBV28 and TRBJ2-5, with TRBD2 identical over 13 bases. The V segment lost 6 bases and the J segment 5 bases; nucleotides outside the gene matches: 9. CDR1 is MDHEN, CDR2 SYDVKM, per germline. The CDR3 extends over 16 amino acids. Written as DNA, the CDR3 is TGTGCCAGCAGCTTTACTAGCGGGGGGGTCCAGGAGACCCAGTACTTC. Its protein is CASSFTSGGVQETQYF.

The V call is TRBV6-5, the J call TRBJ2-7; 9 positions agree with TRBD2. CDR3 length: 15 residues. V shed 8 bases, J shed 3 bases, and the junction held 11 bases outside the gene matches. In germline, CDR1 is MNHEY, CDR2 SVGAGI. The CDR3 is CASRQGLALLYEQYF. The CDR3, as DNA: TGTGCCAGCCGCCAGGGACTAGCTCTCCTCTACGAGCAGTACTTC.

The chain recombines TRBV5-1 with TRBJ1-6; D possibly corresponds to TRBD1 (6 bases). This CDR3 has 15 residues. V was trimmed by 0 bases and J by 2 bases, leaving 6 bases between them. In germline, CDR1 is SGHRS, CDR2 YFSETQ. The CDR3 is CASSLGDTYNSPLHF. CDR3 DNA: TGCGCCAGCAGCTTGGGGGACACCTATAATTCACCCCTCCACTTT.

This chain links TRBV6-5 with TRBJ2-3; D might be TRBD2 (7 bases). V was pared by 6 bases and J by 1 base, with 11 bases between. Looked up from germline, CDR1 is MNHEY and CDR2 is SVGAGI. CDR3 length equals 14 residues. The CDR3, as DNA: TGTGCCAGCAGGCCGGGGGGCCGCACAGATACGCAGTATTTT. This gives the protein CASRPGGRTDTQYF.

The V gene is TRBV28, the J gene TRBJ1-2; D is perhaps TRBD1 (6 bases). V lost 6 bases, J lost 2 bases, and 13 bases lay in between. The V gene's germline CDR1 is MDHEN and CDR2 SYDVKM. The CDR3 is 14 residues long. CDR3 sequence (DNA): TGTGCCAGCAGGGCACAGGGAGAAAACTATGGCTACACCTTC. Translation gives CASRAQGENYGYTF.

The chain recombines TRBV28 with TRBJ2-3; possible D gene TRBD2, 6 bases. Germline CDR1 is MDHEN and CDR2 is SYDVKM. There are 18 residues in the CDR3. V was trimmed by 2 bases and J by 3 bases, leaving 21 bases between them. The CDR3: CASSLDPAGRSRTDTQYF. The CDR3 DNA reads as TGTGCCAGCAGTTTAGATCCGGCGGGGCGGTCCCGTACAGATACGCAGTATTTT.